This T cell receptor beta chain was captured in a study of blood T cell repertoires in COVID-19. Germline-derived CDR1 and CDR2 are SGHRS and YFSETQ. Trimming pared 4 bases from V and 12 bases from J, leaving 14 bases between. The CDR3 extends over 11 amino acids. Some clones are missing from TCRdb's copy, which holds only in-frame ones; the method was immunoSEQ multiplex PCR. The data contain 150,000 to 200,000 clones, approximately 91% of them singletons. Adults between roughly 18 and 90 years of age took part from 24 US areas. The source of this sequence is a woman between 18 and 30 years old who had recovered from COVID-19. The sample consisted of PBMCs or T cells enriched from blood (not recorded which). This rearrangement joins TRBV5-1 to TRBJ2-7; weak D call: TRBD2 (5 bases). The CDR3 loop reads CASSLGSVRYF. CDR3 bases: TGCGCCAGCAGCCTTGGGAGCGTACGGTACTTC.